The source of this T cell receptor (beta chain) is a study of cytomegalovirus exposure and HLA in healthy donors. Trimming removed 1 base from V and 3 bases from J, with 13 bases in between. This CDR3 spans 15 amino acids. The V gene's germline CDR1 is SGHRS and CDR2 YFSETQ. Repertoires were generated with immunoSEQ multiplex PCR, while TCRdb's copy carries only in-frame clones and drops some. Counted here are fewer than 120,000 clones, roughly 90% occurring once; the ten biggest clones make up over 1.1%. The rearrangement joins TRBV5-1 to TRBJ1-1, with D possibly TRBD1 on 5 matching bases. The receptor was derived from a woman aged 25 to 39 in good health and CMV-seropositive. What was sequenced was PBMCs. CDR3 DNA: TGCGCCAGCAGCTTGCGGGGGTCCGGAGACACTGAAGCTTTCTTT. Protein sequence: CASSLRGSGDTEAFF.